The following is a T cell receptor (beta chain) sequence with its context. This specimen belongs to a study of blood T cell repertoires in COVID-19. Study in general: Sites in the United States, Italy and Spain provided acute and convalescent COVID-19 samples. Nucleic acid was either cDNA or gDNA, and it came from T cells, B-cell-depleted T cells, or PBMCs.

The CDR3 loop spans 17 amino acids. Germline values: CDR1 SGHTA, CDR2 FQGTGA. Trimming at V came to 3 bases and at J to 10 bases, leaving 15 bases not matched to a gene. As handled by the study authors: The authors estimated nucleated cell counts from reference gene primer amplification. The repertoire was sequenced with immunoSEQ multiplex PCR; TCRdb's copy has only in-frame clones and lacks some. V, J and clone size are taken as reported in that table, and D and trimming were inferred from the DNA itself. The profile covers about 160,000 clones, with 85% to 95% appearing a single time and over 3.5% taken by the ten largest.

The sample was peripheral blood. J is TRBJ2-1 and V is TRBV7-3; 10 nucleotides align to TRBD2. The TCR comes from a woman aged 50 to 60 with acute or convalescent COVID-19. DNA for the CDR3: TGTGCCAGCAGCTTGGTTCGGCTAGCGGGAGACTGGAACGAGCAGTTCTTC. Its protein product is CASSLVRLAGDWNEQFF.